This entry concerns a single TCR beta chain. Antigen: not known. The source of the sample is a study of early stage breast cancer tumors. About the study: Under 10 ER+/PR+/HER2- tumors were invasive ductal; a few were invasive lobular. Roughly 9.4-fold was the mean read coverage per sample.

Findings and caveats of the study: In about 85% of the 16 patients, blood comparison separated tumor from normal breast.

The repertoire was sequenced with immunoSEQ multiplex PCR; TCRdb's copy has only in-frame clones and lacks some. The sample consists of 40,000 to 60,000 clones, 83% of them appearing once. This CDR3 contains 15 residues. Germline CDR1 SGHAT, CDR2 FQNNGV. Unmatched junction bases numbered 10, after V lost 5 bases and J lost 7 bases. This rearrangement joins TRBV11-2 to TRBJ1-5; 8 positions match TRBD1. This TCR came from a person aged 50-59 years with breast cancer. Sequencing used blood. This CDR3 is CASSQTGQESQPQHF. The DNA for the CDR3 is TGTGCCAGCAGCCAAACGGGACAGGAGAGCCAGCCCCAGCATTTT. The whole variable domain, remainder taken from reference TRBV11-2 and TRBJ1-5, is EAGVAQSPRYKIIEKRQSVAFWCNPISGHATLYWYQQILGQGPKLLIQFQNNGVVDDSQLPKDRFSAERLKGVDSTLKIQPAKLEDSAVYLCASSQTGQESQPQHFGDGTRLSIL.